The 9 T cell receptor beta chains below were found in one sample sequenced in a study of T-cell memory formation after mild COVID-19. Using its own MiXCR run on the 5' RACE reads, TCRdb lists one record per CDR3 protein. The table lists 250,000 to 300,000 distinct CDR3 sequences, roughly 15% of them singletons, with less than 30% in the top ten. The sample comprised PBMCs or a T cell subset sorted from them (not recorded which). The receptors originated from a man younger than 35 who had mild COVID-19 (a few samples of this study predate the infection). Cell type and time point are not known.

The table lists this clonotype with a few counts. The V and J genes are TRBV10-3 and TRBJ2-7; D possibly matches TRBD1 or TRBD2 (5 bases each). The V gene's germline CDR1 is ENHRY and CDR2 SYGVKD. The CDR3 is 14 amino acids. The V end lost 3 bases, the J end lost 9 bases, and 18 bases lay between the germline ends. The CDR3 is CAISDGAAGVWQYV. CDR3 DNA sequence: TGTGCCATCAGTGATGGGGCCGCGGGTGTCTGGCAGTACGTC.

V and J are TRBV6-5 and TRBJ1-1; D not resolved. This CDR3 has 13 residues. The V end lost 2 bases, the J end lost 2 bases, and 6 bases lay between the germline ends. CDR1 MNHEY and CDR2 SVGAGI come from the germline V gene. The chain's CDR3 is CASSYSLNTEAFF. CDR3 coding DNA: TGTGCCAGCAGTTACAGCCTTAACACTGAAGCTTTCTTT.

This clonotype occurred a few times. The chain links TRBV6-2 or TRBV6-3 to TRBJ2-1; a weak D match, TRBD1 (5 bases). Germline V gene data show CDR1 as MNHEY and CDR2 as SVGEGT. This CDR3 has 18 amino acids. Trimming removed 7 bases from V and 1 base from J, with 23 bases in between. CDR3 residues: CASKWSLGAFGSYNEQFF. CDR3 nucleotides: TGTGCCAGCAAATGGTCGCTTGGGGCCTTTGGGTCCTACAATGAGCAGTTCTTC.

The chain employs TRBV11-2 and TRBJ2-1, with 9 bases identical to TRBD2. Germline CDR1 is SGHAT and CDR2 is FQNNGV. This CDR3 contains 18 residues. The trim removed 3 bases at V and 7 bases at J, leaving 16 bases unmatched. The CDR3 spells CASSFSPPRAGGRNEQFF. CDR3 in DNA: TGTGCCAGCAGCTTTTCCCCCCCCCGCGCGGGGGGGCGTAATGAGCAGTTCTTC.

This clonotype showed up just once. This chain joins TRBV10-2 and TRBJ2-1; D is uncertain. V dropped 7 bases and J dropped 8 bases, with 18 bases sitting between them. The CDR3 totals 14 residues. CDR1 is WSHSY, CDR2 SAAADI, per germline. This CDR3 reads CASTQNYGFDEQFF. For the CDR3, the DNA is TGCGCCAGCACCCAGAATTACGGTTTCGATGAGCAGTTCTTC.

The genes are TRBV7-2 and TRBJ1-4, with a tentative D call TRBD1 (6 bases). The V and J ends lost 8 bases and 10 bases respectively, with 17 bases between them. The CDR3 has 13 amino acids. From germline, CDR1 is SGHTA and CDR2 FQGNSA. This chain's CDR3 is CASRVGGDGKLFF. CDR3 nucleotide sequence: TGTGCCAGCCGAGTGGGGGGCGACGGAAAACTGTTTTTT.

This clonotype was observed many times. The rearrangement joins TRBV7-9 to TRBJ1-1; no clear D. Germline V gives CDR1 SEHNR, CDR2 FQNEAQ (reference sequence). There are 12 residues in the CDR3. With 11 bases removed from V and 1 base from J, the gap between germline ends came to 11 bases. CDR3 in amino acids: CAFERSNTEAFF. Here the CDR3 DNA reads TGTGCCTTCGAGCGGTCGAACACTGAAGCTTTCTTT.

This clonotype was counted at least ten times. The chain links TRBV5-6 to TRBJ2-7, with D possibly TRBD1 on 5 matching bases. Germline CDR1 SGHDT, CDR2 YYEEEE. Trimming took 4 bases from V and 0 from J, leaving 8 bases between them. This CDR3 has 13 residues. The CDR3 loop reads CASSGAASYEQYF. The CDR3 DNA reads as TGTGCCAGCAGCGGGGCCGCCTCCTACGAGCAGTACTTC.

The sample holds a few counts of this clonotype. This sequence joins TRBV12-3 or TRBV12-4 and TRBJ1-6; no clear D gene. The CDR3 consists of 12 residues. V shed 6 bases and J shed 9 bases, with 9 bases lying between them. CDR3 sequence (DNA): TGTGCCAGCAGGAGTTCGGGTTCACCCCTCCACTTT. Encoded protein: CASRSSGSPLHF.